The rows below give T cell receptor beta chains drawn from one sample of a study of OX40 agonist ivuxolimab in advanced cancers. Here immunoSEQ multiplex PCR was the method, and the copy in TCRdb shows in-frame clones only, minus some. Counted here are fewer than 85,000 clones, around nine tenths occurring once; the ten biggest clones make up over 0.75%. The material sequenced was CD4+ or CD8+ T cells sorted from blood, taken in a trial of the OX40 agonist ivuxolimab. The source of these receptors is an adult with an advanced solid tumor such as melanoma, head and neck, liver or kidney cancer. Each CDR3 is given with its conserved first and last residue. Each record gives: clone size, V gene, J gene, CDR3 protein. Clone size is not always given. Where it is, it says once, few, many or a class for expanded clones.

abundance: .
v_gene: TRBV7-3
j_gene: TRBJ2-3
CDR3aa: CASSFGLAGGTDTQYF

abundance: .
v_gene: TRBV5-4
j_gene: TRBJ2-2
CDR3aa: CASSPFSSGINTGELFF

abundance: once
v_gene: TRBV9
j_gene: TRBJ2-5
CDR3aa: CASSGTGIQETQYF

abundance: once
v_gene: TRBV29-1
j_gene: TRBJ1-1
CDR3aa: CSVGADPYLAEAFF

abundance: .
v_gene: TRBV7-8
j_gene: TRBJ2-1
CDR3aa: CASSSPAGTQGNEQFF

abundance: .
v_gene: TRBV6-1
j_gene: TRBJ2-1
CDR3aa: CASSEARLRGGILYEQFF

abundance: medium-sized
v_gene: TRBV9
j_gene: TRBJ1-2
CDR3aa: CASSVVTGNYGYTF

abundance: .
v_gene: TRBV20-1
j_gene: TRBJ2-3
CDR3aa: CSARGGHTQYF

abundance: .
v_gene: TRBV29-1
j_gene: TRBJ2-1
CDR3aa: CSVGASGIEQFF

abundance: .
v_gene: TRBV5-1
j_gene: TRBJ2-7
CDR3aa: CASNTGPPVGEQYF

abundance: .
v_gene: TRBV5-1
j_gene: TRBJ1-4
CDR3aa: CASSSFRQGHNEKLFF

abundance: .
v_gene: TRBV5-6
j_gene: TRBJ1-2
CDR3aa: CASSLGHAGYTF

abundance: .
v_gene: TRBV19
j_gene: TRBJ1-6
CDR3aa: CASSQGYGSPLHF

abundance: .
v_gene: TRBV7-9
j_gene: TRBJ2-3
CDR3aa: CASSLGSLDTQYF

abundance: .
v_gene: TRBV15
j_gene: TRBJ2-5
CDR3aa: CATSRDRGKETQYF

abundance: .
v_gene: TRBV5-4
j_gene: TRBJ2-1
CDR3aa: CASSPGGGLEQFF

abundance: .
v_gene: TRBV30
j_gene: TRBJ2-5
CDR3aa: CAWTLAGETQYF

abundance: .
v_gene: TRBV14
j_gene: TRBJ2-5
CDR3aa: CASSRVGPGETQYF

abundance: .
v_gene: TRBV5-4
j_gene: TRBJ2-3
CDR3aa: CASSSPWRGGTDTQYF

abundance: .
v_gene: TRBV5-5
j_gene: TRBJ2-7
CDR3aa: CASSPSGLARGEQYF

abundance: .
v_gene: TRBV21-1
j_gene: TRBJ2-5
CDR3aa: CASTRDRLQETQYF

abundance: .
v_gene: TRBV29-1
j_gene: TRBJ2-4
CDR3aa: CSAGQGVGKNIQYF

abundance: .
v_gene: TRBV5-5
j_gene: TRBJ2-5
CDR3aa: CASSPRTAQETQYF

abundance: .
v_gene: TRBV30
j_gene: TRBJ2-3
CDR3aa: CAWSGGPRAQYF

abundance: .
v_gene: TRBV30
j_gene: TRBJ1-3
CDR3aa: CAWSVGESGNTIYF

abundance: .
v_gene: TRBV11-2
j_gene: TRBJ1-1
CDR3aa: CASSLAGWEVTEAFF

abundance: once
v_gene: TRBV28
j_gene: TRBJ2-4
CDR3aa: CASSTTDGKNIQYF

abundance: .
v_gene: TRBV6-5
j_gene: TRBJ1-4
CDR3aa: CASSYDRGLANEKLFF

abundance: .
v_gene: TRBV5-1
j_gene: TRBJ2-5
CDR3aa: CASSLGQSQETQYF

abundance: .
v_gene: TRBV19
j_gene: TRBJ2-1
CDR3aa: CASSIVPLGRNEQFF

abundance: .
v_gene: TRBV11-2
j_gene: TRBJ2-5
CDR3aa: CASRRGTDQETQYF

abundance: .
v_gene: TRBV10-2
j_gene: TRBJ1-1
CDR3aa: CASSDTDRVSEAFF

abundance: .
v_gene: TRBV7-6
j_gene: TRBJ2-1
CDR3aa: CASSRAGGGGGNEQFF

abundance: once
v_gene: TRBV14
j_gene: TRBJ1-4
CDR3aa: CASSQRVSEKLFF

abundance: .
v_gene: TRBV28
j_gene: TRBJ1-5
CDR3aa: CASSRGDSNQPQHF

abundance: .
v_gene: TRBV19
j_gene: TRBJ1-1
CDR3aa: CASHLGANEAFF

abundance: .
v_gene: TRBV7-9
j_gene: TRBJ2-1
CDR3aa: CASSLGGVSSYNEQFF

abundance: .
v_gene: TRBV18
j_gene: TRBJ1-6
CDR3aa: CASRDRGIASYNSPLHF

abundance: .
v_gene: TRBV15
j_gene: TRBJ2-6
CDR3aa: CATSRVGGFYGANVLTF

abundance: .
v_gene: TRBV19
j_gene: TRBJ2-7
CDR3aa: CASSTQGADEQYF

abundance: .
v_gene: TRBV6-1
j_gene: TRBJ2-7
CDR3aa: CASRRDRLGEQYF

abundance: .
v_gene: TRBV27
j_gene: TRBJ1-1
CDR3aa: CASSPGTGGTEAFF

abundance: .
v_gene: TRBV15
j_gene: TRBJ2-7
CDR3aa: CATSRRLAGGNEQYF

abundance: .
v_gene: TRBV5-1
j_gene: TRBJ2-3
CDR3aa: CASSLAGQPADTQYF

abundance: once
v_gene: TRBV5-1
j_gene: TRBJ2-3
CDR3aa: CASSLVGTSVGADTQYF

abundance: .
v_gene: TRBV11-2
j_gene: TRBJ1-1
CDR3aa: CASSLADKEAFF

abundance: once
v_gene: TRBV7-3
j_gene: TRBJ2-5
CDR3aa: CASSSPGVETQYF

abundance: once
v_gene: TRBV29-1
j_gene: TRBJ1-1
CDR3aa: CSVSQGGLYTEAFF

abundance: .
v_gene: TRBV7-3
j_gene: TRBJ2-5
CDR3aa: CASSVGLAGSQETQYF

abundance: .
v_gene: TRBV19
j_gene: TRBJ1-5
CDR3aa: CASSIGSDRTNQPQHF

abundance: .
v_gene: TRBV6-1
j_gene: TRBJ1-5
CDR3aa: CASTLTFGGNQPQHF

abundance: .
v_gene: TRBV5-4
j_gene: TRBJ1-2
CDR3aa: CASSLTAYGYTF

abundance: .
v_gene: TRBV7-6
j_gene: TRBJ1-2
CDR3aa: CASSPAGDYGYTF

abundance: .
v_gene: TRBV27
j_gene: TRBJ1-2
CDR3aa: CASSRRGVNYGYTF

abundance: .
v_gene: TRBV19
j_gene: TRBJ1-1
CDR3aa: CASSTGTGRTEAFF

abundance: .
v_gene: TRBV6-1
j_gene: TRBJ1-5
CDR3aa: CASSRTGTANQPQHF

abundance: .
v_gene: TRBV5-1
j_gene: TRBJ2-1
CDR3aa: CASSLTGTSVNNEQFF

abundance: .
v_gene: TRBV6-1
j_gene: TRBJ2-7
CDR3aa: CASSAQGDEQYF

abundance: .
v_gene: TRBV7-9
j_gene: TRBJ2-1
CDR3aa: CASNQRGQGAYNEQFF

abundance: .
v_gene: TRBV6-5
j_gene: TRBJ1-2
CDR3aa: CASSYNAGPNYGYTF